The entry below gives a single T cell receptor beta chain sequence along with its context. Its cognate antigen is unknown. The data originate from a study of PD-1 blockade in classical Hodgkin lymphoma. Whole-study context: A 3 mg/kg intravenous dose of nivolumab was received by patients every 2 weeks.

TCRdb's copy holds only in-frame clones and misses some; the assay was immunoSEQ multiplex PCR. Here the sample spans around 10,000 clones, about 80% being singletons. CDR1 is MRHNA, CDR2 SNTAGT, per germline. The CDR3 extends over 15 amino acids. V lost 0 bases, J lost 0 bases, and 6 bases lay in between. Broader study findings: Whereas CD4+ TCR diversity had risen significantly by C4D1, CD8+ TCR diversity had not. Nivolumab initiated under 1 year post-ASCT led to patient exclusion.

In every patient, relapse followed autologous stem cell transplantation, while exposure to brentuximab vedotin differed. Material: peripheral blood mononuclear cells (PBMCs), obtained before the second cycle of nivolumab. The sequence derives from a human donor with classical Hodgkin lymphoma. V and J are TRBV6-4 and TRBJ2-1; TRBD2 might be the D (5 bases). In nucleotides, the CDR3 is TGTGCCAGCAGTGACTCGGCGGGCTCCTACAATGAGCAGTTCTTC. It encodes CASSDSAGSYNEQFF.